The clone carrying this T cell receptor (beta chain) was seen a few times. The antigen is not known. These data come from a study of beta chain features in type 1 diabetes. This CDR3 is 14 amino acids long. Germline CDR1 and CDR2: MDHEN and SYDVKM. With 5 bases removed from V and 3 bases from J, the gap between germline ends came to 12 bases. The authors reverse transcribed all of the isolated RNA, so sequencing captured expressed TCRB transcripts. Read counts averaged approximately 3.5 million for samples of naive, central memory and regulatory T cells. Profiling relied on immunoSEQ multiplex PCR, and the TCRdb table lists in-frame clones only, not all of them. This table holds around 340,000 clones, less than 10% found once. Broader study findings: Insertion counts at VDJ junctions were lower in type 1 diabetes patients, who also showed more deletions there.

The rearrangement joins TRBV28 to TRBJ2-3, with D uncertain. Sequencing was carried out using central memory CD4+ T cells from blood. This clonotype was sampled from a young woman in good health. CDR3 protein: CASSRERLTDTQYF. CDR3 nucleotides: TGTGCCAGCAGTCGAGAACGTTTAACAGATACGCAGTATTTT.